This T cell receptor beta chain was sequenced during a study of graft-versus-host responses after intestinal transplantation (dated by TCRdb to the early 2020s). Looking at the study overall: The transplants that recipients got were multivisceral, liver-intestinal, or isolated intestinal. Bulk TCR-beta CDR3 sequencing was used to track graft-versus-host and host-versus-graft alloreactive T cell clones in the graft, circulation and bone marrow after intestinal transplantation. Rather than going through the commercial service, samples from a few later patients were sequenced in-house on an Illumina MiSeq and processed with MiXCR. Alloreactive clones were identified by sequencing pre-transplant mixed lymphocyte reaction products and comparing these products with unstimulated pre-transplant donor and recipient T cells. A peak of at least 4% donor T cells among recipient peripheral blood mononuclear cells was the definition used for donor T cell macrochimerism. The cohort enrolled some 23 intestinal transplant recipients including one retransplant, and a few patients lacking pretransplant specimens were excluded. All recipients received anti-thymocyte globulin induction followed by maintenance tacrolimus and steroids for around three years. The investigation overall reported the following: Early after transplant, peak levels of circulating GvH clones were associated with declines in HvG clones. Conclusions were limited by the relatively low number and heterogeneity of intestinal transplant patients. GvH clones were detected in recipient bone marrow, and some of these GvH clones were observed earlier in ileal mucosa or blood, consistent with an intestinal mucosal origin. Patients with donor T cell macrochimerism had high GvH to HvG T cell clonal ratios in their allografts.

The library was generated by the immunoSEQ multiplex PCR assay. In most patients, genomic DNA was isolated using the Qiagen DNeasy Blood and Tissue Kit and sent frozen to Adaptive Biotechnologies for TCR sequencing. High-throughput TCR-beta CDR3 sequencing of genomic DNA from most patients was performed by Adaptive Biotechnologies. As for the authors' bioinformatics: TCR sequencing data were retrieved from Adaptive's ImmunoSEQ software for 15 to 20 patients, whereas three other patients were processed with MiXCR and VDJtools. To correct CD4 versus CD8 sorting errors, any sequence found in both subsets at a frequency ratio below 5:1 was removed. CDR3 nucleotide sequences shared between donor and recipient were removed because the origin of such sequences could not be assigned. To count as alloreactive, a clone needed at least 2-fold expansion over unstimulated cells and a minimum CFSE-low frequency of 0.002% (template counts) or 0.001% (read counts). Clones detected in sequenced pre-transplant spleen, lymph node, or MLR CFSE-low populations of the donor or recipient were defined as mappable. Cumulative frequency of alloreactive clones was calculated as a percentage of all sequences weighted by copy number. In its TCRdb copy, this immuneACCESS table keeps in-frame sequences only and misses some clones. Where compared with another copy, unresolved V genes explain less than half of these, and the others have no known cause. Clonal size and the V and J genes are those of that table, whereas D and trimming came from the DNA. For this sample the table gives 89,000 or so clones, of which around 84% were detected only once. The ten largest account for 0.65% to 0.95% of the sample.

This clone was picked up a small number of times. Its antigen is unknown. Base-call qualities are not available, and no considerably larger clone is one nucleotide away. What this sample's time point label stands for: cells obtained before transplantation from donor or recipient. CD3+CD4+ and CD3+CD8+ populations were FACS-sorted from unstimulated pre-transplant donor and recipient cells taken from spleen or lymph nodes. The TCR originated in a human donor who received an intestinal transplant. Sequencing used unstimulated CD4+ T cells sorted from spleen or lymph node cells, obtained before intestinal transplant.

The nucleotide sequence reads TGTGCCAGCAGCCCAGGGGGGCCTCGGGAAAAACTGTTTTTT. This sequence encodes CASSPGGPREKLFF. The chain uses TRBV5-4 and TRBJ1-4; TRBD1 aligns with 7 central bases. V loses 4 bases at its end and J loses 8 bases; junction bases beyond the gene matches: 8. According to the germline V gene (reference sequence), CDR1 reads SGHNT and CDR2 reads YYREEE. Taken from cysteine to phenylalanine, the CDR3 has 14 residues. Just CDR3 DNA is preserved here, 42 bases in frame from base 1.